This TCR beta chain was found in a study of blood T cells in healthy people across ages. General study results and limits: Aged donors had fewer naive CD4+ cells and lower diversity than long-lived donors. Conclusively comparing naive with antigen-experienced cells was impossible with unsorted PBMCs.

Only one count was recorded for this clonotype. As yet, its antigen is unknown. Then a second PCR, running roughly 7 to 11 cycles, was carried out with a sample-barcoded 5' primer and a J-beta primer mix. TCRdb recomputed calls from the 5' RACE reads with MiXCR, one row per CDR3 protein. Here the sample spans 800,000 to 900,000 distinct CDR3 sequences, roughly 60% being singletons. The CDR3 loop spans 14 amino acids. Looked up from germline, CDR1 is LGHNA and CDR2 is YSLEER. Trimming took 1 base from V and 6 from J, leaving 10 bases between them. The chain couples TRBV4-3 to TRBJ1-5; D perhaps matches TRBD1 (6 bases). This receptor was obtained from a man aged 25-45 years in good health. Sequencing was done on a sample of blood. As DNA, the CDR3 is TGCGCCAGCAGCCAAGCCCCAGGGGTTCAGCCCCAGCATTTT. Translation gives CASSQAPGVQPQHF.